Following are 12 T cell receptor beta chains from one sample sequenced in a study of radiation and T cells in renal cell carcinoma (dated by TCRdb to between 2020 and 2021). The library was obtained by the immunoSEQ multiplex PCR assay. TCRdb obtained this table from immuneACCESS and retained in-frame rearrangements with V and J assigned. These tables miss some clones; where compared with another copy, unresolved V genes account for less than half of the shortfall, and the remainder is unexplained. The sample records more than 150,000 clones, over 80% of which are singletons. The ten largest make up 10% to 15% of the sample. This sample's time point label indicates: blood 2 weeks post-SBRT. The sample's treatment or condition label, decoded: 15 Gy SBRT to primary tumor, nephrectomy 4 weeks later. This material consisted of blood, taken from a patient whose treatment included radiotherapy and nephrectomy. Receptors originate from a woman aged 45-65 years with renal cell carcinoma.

The CDR3 sequence is CASSLRQLTDTQYF. CDR3 nucleotides: TGTGCCAGCAGCCTTCGACAGTTGACAGATACGCAGTATTTT. This sequence joins TRBV7-2 and TRBJ2-3; a possible D gene is TRBD1 (5 bases). The V and J ends lost 5 bases and 3 bases respectively, with 12 bases between them. The CDR3 spans 14 residues. CDR1 SGHTA and CDR2 FQGNSA come from the germline V gene. Variable domain in full (rest from reference TRBV7-2 and TRBJ2-3): GAGVSQSPSNKVTEKGKDVELRCDPISGHTALYWYRQSLGQGLEFLIYFQGNSAPDKSGLPSDRFSAERTGGSVSTLTIQRTQQEDSAVYLCASSLRQLTDTQYFGPGTRLTVL.

CDR3 residues: CASSSEQGSPLHF. DNA for the CDR3: TGTGCCAGCTCATCAGAACAGGGTTCACCCCTCCACTTT. The chain uses TRBV18 and TRBJ1-6; D is perhaps TRBD1 (6 bases). The CDR3 extends over 13 amino acids. Germline V CDR1 and CDR2: KGHSH, LQKENI. V was cut by 5 bases and J by 9 bases, with 11 bases left in between.

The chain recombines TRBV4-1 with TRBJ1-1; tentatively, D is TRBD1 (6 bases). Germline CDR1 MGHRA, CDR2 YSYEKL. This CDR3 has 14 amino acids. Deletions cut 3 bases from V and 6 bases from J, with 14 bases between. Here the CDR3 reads CASSQRGAQAEAFF. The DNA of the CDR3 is TGCGCCAGCAGCCAGCGGGGGGCGCAGGCTGAAGCTTTCTTT.

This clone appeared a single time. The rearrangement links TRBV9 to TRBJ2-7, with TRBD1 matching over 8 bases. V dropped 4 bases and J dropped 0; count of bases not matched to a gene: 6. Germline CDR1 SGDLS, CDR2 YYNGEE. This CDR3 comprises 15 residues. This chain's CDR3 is CASSLGQGPSYEQYF. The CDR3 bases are TGTGCCAGCAGCCTAGGACAGGGCCCCTCCTACGAGCAGTACTTC.

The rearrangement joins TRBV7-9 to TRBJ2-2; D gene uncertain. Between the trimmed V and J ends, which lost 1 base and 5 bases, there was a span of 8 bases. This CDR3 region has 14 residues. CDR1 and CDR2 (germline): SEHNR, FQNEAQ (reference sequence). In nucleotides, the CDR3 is TGTGCCAGCAGCTTAGAGGCTGGGACCGGGGAGCTGTTTTTT. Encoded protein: CASSLEAGTGELFF.

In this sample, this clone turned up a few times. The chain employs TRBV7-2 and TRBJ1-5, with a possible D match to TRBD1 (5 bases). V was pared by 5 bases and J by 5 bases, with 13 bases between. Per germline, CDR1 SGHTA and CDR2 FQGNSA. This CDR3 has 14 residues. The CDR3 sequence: CASSRGGIDQPQHF. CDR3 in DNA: TGTGCCAGCAGCCGGGGGGGGATCGATCAGCCCCAGCATTTT.

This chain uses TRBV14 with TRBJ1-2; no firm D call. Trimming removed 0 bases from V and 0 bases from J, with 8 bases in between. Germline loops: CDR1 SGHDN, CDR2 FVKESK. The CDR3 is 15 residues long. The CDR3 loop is CASSQDRVPNYGYTF. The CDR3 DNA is TGTGCCAGCAGCCAAGATAGAGTGCCTAACTATGGCTACACCTTC.

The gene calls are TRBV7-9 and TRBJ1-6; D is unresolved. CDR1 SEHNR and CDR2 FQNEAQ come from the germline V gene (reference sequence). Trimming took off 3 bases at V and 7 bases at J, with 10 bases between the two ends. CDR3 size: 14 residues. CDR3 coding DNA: TGTGCCAGCAGCTTTGGCCAGACCAATTCACCCCTCCACTTT. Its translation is CASSFGQTNSPLHF.

CDR3 in amino acids: CASSQEGGDQPQHF. Written as DNA, the CDR3 is TGCGCCAGCAGCCAAGAAGGGGGAGATCAGCCCCAGCATTTT. The chain is built from TRBV4-3 and TRBJ1-5; perhaps TRBD1 as D (6 bases). CDR1 and CDR2 from the germline V gene are LGHNA and YSLEER. This CDR3 is built from 14 residues. V lost 0 bases, J lost 5 bases, and 8 bases lay in between.

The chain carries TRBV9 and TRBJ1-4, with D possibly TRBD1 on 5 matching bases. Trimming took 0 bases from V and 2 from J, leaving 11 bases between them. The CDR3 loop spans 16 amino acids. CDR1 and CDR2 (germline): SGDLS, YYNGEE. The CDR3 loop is CASSVGPGRTNEKLFF. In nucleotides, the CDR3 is TGTGCCAGCAGCGTAGGACCGGGACGGACTAATGAAAAACTGTTTTTT.

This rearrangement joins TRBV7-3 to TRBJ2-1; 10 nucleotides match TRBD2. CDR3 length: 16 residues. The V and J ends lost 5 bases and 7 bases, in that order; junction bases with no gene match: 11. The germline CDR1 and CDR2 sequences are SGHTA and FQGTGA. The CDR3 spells CASSPIAGGQGNEQFF. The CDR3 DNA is TGTGCCAGCAGCCCCATAGCGGGGGGCCAAGGGAATGAGCAGTTCTTC.

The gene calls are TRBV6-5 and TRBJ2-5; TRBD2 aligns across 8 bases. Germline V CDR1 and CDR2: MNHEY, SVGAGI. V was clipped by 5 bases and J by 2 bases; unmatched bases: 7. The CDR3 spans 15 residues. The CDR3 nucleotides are TGTGCCAGCAGTAATAGCGGGGCGGTACAAGAGACCCAGTACTTC. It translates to CASSNSGAVQETQYF.